These 28 T cell receptor beta chains were all obtained from the same sample, sequenced in a study of blood T cells in healthy people across ages. The use of a sample-barcoded 5' primer and a J-beta primer mix characterized a second PCR of roughly 7 to 12 cycles. TCRdb itself ran the 5' RACE reads through MiXCR, one entry per CDR3 protein. The repertoire holds some 1,800,000 distinct CDR3 sequences, about two fifths seen once, with 23% in the top ten. Sequencing was performed on blood. The receptors derive from a human donor in good health.

For the CDR3, the DNA is TGCGCCAGCAGCCCGGGACAGCCGACTAACTATGGCTACACCTTC. This translates into CASSPGQPTNYGYTF. The J gene is TRBJ1-2, the V gene TRBV5-1; 7 nucleotides line up with TRBD1. Per germline, CDR1 SGHRS and CDR2 YFSETQ. V lost 4 bases and J lost 0; bases outside the gene matches: 6. The CDR3 extends over 15 amino acids.

V usage is TRBV20-1 and J usage is TRBJ2-1, with a tentative D call TRBD1 (6 bases). Germline V gene data show CDR1 as DFQATT and CDR2 as SNEGSKA (reference sequence). The CDR3 loop spans 13 amino acids. The ends were cut back, 6 bases at V and 10 bases at J, with 19 bases in the middle. Here the CDR3 DNA reads TGCAGTGCGGGTGGTGGTTACAGGGACGAGCAGTTCTTC. Translating gives CSAGGGYRDEQFF.

This clonotype occurred a few times. The chain carries TRBV2 and TRBJ1-2, with D possibly being TRBD1 (6 bases). CDR3 size: 16 residues. Germline CDR1 and CDR2: SNHLY and FYNNEI. Trimming removed 6 bases at V and 0 bases at J, with 17 bases between. CDR3 sequence: CASRAFRDTTNYGYTF. The DNA of the CDR3 is TGTGCCAGCAGGGCATTCCGGGACACGACTAACTATGGCTACACCTTC.

The J gene is TRBJ2-1, the V gene TRBV29-1; perhaps TRBD2 as D (5 bases). Germline CDR1 reads SQVTM; CDR2 reads ANQGSEA. CDR3 size: 14 residues. V dropped 3 bases and J dropped 10 bases, with 19 bases sitting between them. The CDR3: CSVEGGLGYDEQFF. CDR3 in DNA: TGCAGCGTTGAGGGCGGACTGGGGTACGACGAGCAGTTCTTC.

V usage is TRBV24-1 and J usage is TRBJ2-1, with 10 bases aligning to TRBD2. CDR3 length: 16 residues. With V trimmed by 4 bases and J by 4 bases, 6 bases remained unmatched. The germline CDR1 and CDR2 sequences are KGHDR and SFDVKD. DNA of the CDR3: TGTGCCACCAGTGACGTAAGCGGGGGGGCGTACAATGAGCAGTTCTTC. It codes for CATSDVSGGAYNEQFF.

The rearrangement joins TRBV15 to TRBJ1-3, with unresolved D. Per germline, CDR1 LNHNV and CDR2 YYDKDF (reference sequence). The CDR3 has 12 residues. Between the trimmed V and J ends, which lost 4 bases and 4 bases, there was a span of 5 bases. DNA of the CDR3: TGTGCCACCAGCACGGAAGGAAACACCATATATTTT. This codes for CATSTEGNTIYF.

This clonotype was counted between two and nine times. The chain has TRBV20-1 and TRBJ2-7; D is unresolved. Trimming cost V 1 base and J 6 bases, with 10 bases left between them. The CDR3 is 12 residues long. Germline V gene lookup returns CDR1 DFQATT and CDR2 SNEGSKA (reference sequence). CDR3: CSARGVWGEQYF. In nucleotides, the CDR3 is TGCAGTGCTAGAGGAGTCTGGGGCGAGCAGTACTTC.

The genes are TRBV9 and TRBJ2-5; D is unresolved. The CDR3 has 14 amino acids. Germline assignment: CDR1 SGDLS and CDR2 YYNGEE. Trimming took off 0 bases at V and 5 bases at J, with 11 bases between the two ends. For the CDR3, the DNA is TGTGCCAGCAGCGTAGGATATGGGCAGGAGACCCAGTACTTC. Translation: CASSVGYGQETQYF.

The rearrangement links TRBV20-1 to TRBJ2-3; TRBD1 agrees at 10 bases. The V gene end was trimmed by 7 bases and the J gene end by 3 bases; junction bases not matched to a gene: 4. The CDR3 spans 13 residues. The germline V gene encodes CDR1 DFQATT and CDR2 SNEGSKA (reference sequence). The CDR3 DNA is TGCAGTGGATGGGGACAGGGGACAGATACGCAGTATTTT. It specifies CSGWGQGTDTQYF.

V usage is TRBV27 and J usage is TRBJ1-5; TRBD1 agrees at 8 bases. The germline V gene encodes CDR1 MNHEY and CDR2 SMNVEV (reference sequence). The CDR3 consists of 18 residues. J lost 5 bases, V lost 0 bases, and 12 bases had no gene match. As DNA, the CDR3 is TGTGCCAGCAGTTTATCCTTTTCCGGACAGGGCTTTGATCAGCCCCAGCATTTT. Protein sequence: CASSLSFSGQGFDQPQHF.

This clonotype was seen only a few times. V and J are TRBV4-3 and TRBJ2-6; 7 bases are shared with TRBD1. CDR1 and CDR2 from the germline V gene are LGHNA and YSLEER. The length of the CDR3 is 18 residues. V lost 5 bases, J lost 0 bases, and 10 bases stayed unmatched. The CDR3 nucleotides read TGCGCCAGCAGCGTACGAAGGACAGGATTCTCTGGGGCCAACGTCCTGACTTTC. As protein: CASSVRRTGFSGANVLTF.

This clonotype has just a few counts. This chain links TRBV4-1 with TRBJ2-7; a possible D gene is TRBD2 (6 bases). V was trimmed by 2 bases and J by 5 bases, leaving 10 bases between them. CDR3 length equals 13 residues. CDR1 is MGHRA and CDR2 is YSYEKL in the germline V gene. CDR3 protein: CASSQLGLDEQYF. CDR3 nucleotide sequence: TGCGCCAGCAGCCAACTGGGACTTGACGAGCAGTACTTC.

V gene TRBV4-3 combines with J gene TRBJ2-3; 7 bases align to TRBD1. CDR3 length equals 17 residues. V shed 0 bases and J 3 bases; nucleotides not matched to a gene: 9. CDR1 is LGHNA, CDR2 YSLEER, per germline. CDR3 nucleotide sequence: TGCGCCAGCAGCCAAGATGATCAGGGGGTCGAAACAGATACGCAGTATTTT. Translation: CASSQDDQGVETDTQYF.

There are a few counts of this clonotype. The J gene is TRBJ1-2, the V gene TRBV20-1; TRBD1 matches at 8 bases. The CDR3 has 11 residues. Germline lookup yields CDR1 DFQATT and CDR2 SNEGSKA (reference sequence). The J segment lost 12 bases and the V segment lost 4 bases, leaving 7 bases of the junction unmatched. The CDR3 protein is CSATGTGGHTF. The CDR3 DNA is TGCAGTGCTACCGGGACAGGAGGGCACACCTTC.

This chain joins TRBV6-5 and TRBJ1-1; 8 bases line up with TRBD1. V lost 7 bases to trimming and J lost 0 bases; unmatched junction nucleotides: 4. The CDR3 totals 14 residues. Germline CDR1 is MNHEY and CDR2 is SVGAGI. CDR3 residues: CASNGQGLNTEAFF. CDR3 nucleotide sequence: TGTGCCAGCAACGGACAGGGTTTGAACACTGAAGCTTTCTTT.

About this clonotype itself: One base away lies a much larger clone, so this may be a sequencing read error. A read error is likely, as this CDR3 ends without the conserved phenylalanine or tryptophan. The chain carries TRBV4-1 and TRBJ2-5; no reliable D call. There are 15 residues in the CDR3. CDR1 MGHRA and CDR2 YSYEKL come from the germline V gene. V was shortened by 1 base and J by 5 bases, with 14 bases between the two germline ends. The CDR3 here is CASSQGGDPGETQYV. The CDR3 nucleotides are TGCGCCAGCAGCCAAGGTGGGGATCCCGGGGAGACCCAGTACGTC.

V is TRBV5-1 and J is TRBJ2-1; 9 bases map to TRBD2. V shed 4 bases, J shed 5 bases, and the junction held 7 bases outside the gene matches. The CDR3 sequence is 15 residues long. Germline CDR1 is SGHRS and CDR2 is YFSETQ. CDR3 loop: CASSTSSGVNNEQFF. CDR3 DNA: TGCGCCAGCAGCACCTCTAGCGGGGTTAACAATGAGCAGTTCTTC.

This clonotype came up a few times. The chain couples TRBV20-1 to TRBJ2-1; TRBD2 aligns across 10 bases. CDR3 length: 14 residues. Trimming at V came to 4 bases and at J to 7 bases, leaving 7 bases not matched to a gene. Germline V gives CDR1 DFQATT, CDR2 SNEGSKA (reference sequence). CDR3 residues: CSAKLAGRTNEQFF. The CDR3 DNA sequence: TGCAGTGCTAAACTAGCGGGGCGGACGAATGAGCAGTTCTTC.

As DNA, the CDR3 is TGTGCCTTGCGGGAGGCGGACTCTTATGGCTACACCTTC. This sequence encodes CALREADSYGYTF. The V gene is TRBV7-2, the J gene TRBJ1-2; D gene unclear. Germline V CDR1 and CDR2: SGHTA, FQGNSA. V lost 11 bases, J lost 5 bases, and 18 bases lay in between. This CDR3 is 13 amino acids long.

In this sample, this clonotype turned up a few times. A read error may be the cause here, since a much bigger clone is one base away. The chain carries TRBV12-3 or TRBV12-4 and TRBJ1-2; D uncertain. This CDR3 is 13 amino acids long. CDR3 nucleotide sequence: TGTGCCGGCAGTCCCCGGACTAACTATGGCTACACCTTC. This codes for CAGSPRTNYGYTF.

Notes on this clonotype: Because the CDR3's place on the DNA is in doubt, the DNA is left out and the CDR3 is given as listed by TCRdb. Here the CDR3 reads CASSQETVANYGYTFGSGTNVLTF. The chain couples TRBV4-1 to TRBJ2-6. Germline CDR1 and CDR2: MGHRA and YSYEKL. The CDR3 region is 24 residues in length, termini included.

The chain joins TRBV5-5 to TRBJ2-5, with a tentative D call TRBD1 (5 bases). Germline V gives CDR1 SGHKS, CDR2 YYEKEE (reference sequence). The V end lost 3 bases, the J end lost 1 base, and 16 bases lay between the germline ends. The CDR3 consists of 16 residues. CDR3 sequence: CASSSYYRQGQETQYF. DNA of the CDR3: TGTGCCAGCAGCTCGTACTACCGGCAGGGCCAAGAGACCCAGTACTTC.

For this clonotype: The germline gene is not matched at one end of the junction; a read error may be the cause. This chain joins TRBV6-1 and TRBJ1-1; D remains unclear. Germline CDR1 and CDR2: MNHNS and SASEGT. This CDR3 has 15 amino acids. The CDR3 loop reads CASSEVQTVKTEAFF. The CDR3 nucleotides read TGTGCCAGCAGTGAAGTGCAGACGGTGAAGACTGAAGCTTTCTTT.

This clonotype has just a few counts. The rearrangement joins TRBV29-1 to TRBJ2-5, with TRBD2 matching over 9 bases. CDR3 length equals 13 residues. The J segment lost 5 bases and the V segment lost 7 bases, leaving 8 bases of the junction unmatched. The germline V gene has CDR1 SQVTM and CDR2 ANQGSEA. CDR3 coding DNA: TGCAGCGGGGGACTAGCAGGAAGGGAGACCCAGTACTTC. This sequence encodes CSGGLAGRETQYF.

The rearrangement joins TRBV9 to TRBJ2-1, with D perhaps matching TRBD1 (5 bases). The CDR3 covers 14 residues. V lost 0 bases to trimming and J lost 6 bases, with 10 bases between them. Germline lookup yields CDR1 SGDLS and CDR2 YYNGEE. In DNA form, the CDR3 reads TGTGCCAGCAGCGTAGTTGGTGGGGCCAATGAGCAGTTCTTC. Amino acid sequence: CASSVVGGANEQFF.

This clonotype showed up just once. The rearrangement uses TRBV7-9 and TRBJ2-3, with 8 bases fitting TRBD2. The junction had 11 bases not matched to a gene; V was cut back by 5 bases and J by 10 bases. This CDR3 comprises 14 residues. Germline V lookup: CDR1 SEHNR, CDR2 FQNEAQ (reference sequence). The DNA of the CDR3 is TGTGCCAGCAGCCGTGGACTAGCTTACAGTCCGCAGTATTTT. It is translated as CASSRGLAYSPQYF.

The chain recombines TRBV7-2 with TRBJ1-2, with a weak D call TRBD1 (6 bases). The CDR3 spans 16 residues. V lost 1 base to trimming and J lost 6 bases, with 18 bases between them. The germline CDR1 and CDR2 sequences are SGHTA and FQGNSA. The CDR3 protein is CASSLEGTSWGHGYTF. In DNA form, the CDR3 reads TGTGCCAGCAGCTTAGAAGGGACTTCCTGGGGGCATGGCTACACCTTC. Looking up the rest from reference TRBV7-2 and TRBJ1-2 gives the full variable domain: GAGVSQSPSNKVTEKGKDVELRCDPISGHTALYWYRQSLGQGLEFLIYFQGNSAPDKSGLPSDRFSAERTGGSVSTLTIQRTQQEDSAVYLCASSLEGTSWGHGYTFGSGTRLTVV.

The chain recombines TRBV4-3 with TRBJ2-7, with D perhaps matching TRBD1 or TRBD2 (5 bases each). The CDR3 has 13 amino acids. Germline V lookup: CDR1 LGHNA, CDR2 YSLEER. Trimming left V 3 bases short and J 5 bases short, with 11 bases between. CDR3 coding DNA: TGCGCCAGCAGCCAGGTCAGGGACGACGAGCAGTACTTC. This gives the protein CASSQVRDDEQYF.